Described below is a single TCR beta chain sequence and its context. Other DNA sequences in the same sample also yield this CDR3. The data belong to a study of shared clonotypes between healthy human individuals. The wider study: The cohort comprised a couple of women and a few men. Their ages spanned 18 to 49 years.

Every subset had its genomic DNA shared out evenly among several immunoSEQ plates. Sequenced by immunoSEQ multiplex PCR; TCRdb stores in-frame clones only, minus some. The table lists 950,000 to 1,100,000 clones, 60% to 80% of them singletons. Every donor was a Caucasian adult from Nashville, Tennessee. This sequence was found in a man aged 18 to 29 in good health. Sequenced material: memory CD4+ T cells sorted from blood. Subset reported: CD45RA-negative fraction.

CDR3 region: CAISESGGDYGYTF. The CDR3 nucleotides read TGTGCCATCAGTGAGTCAGGGGGGGACTATGGCTACACCTTC. V gene TRBV10-3 combines with J gene TRBJ1-2; D is possibly TRBD1 (6 bases). V lost 0 bases and J 3 bases, leaving 8 bases between the germline ends. This CDR3 spans 14 amino acids. Germline-derived CDR1 and CDR2 are ENHRY and SYGVKD.